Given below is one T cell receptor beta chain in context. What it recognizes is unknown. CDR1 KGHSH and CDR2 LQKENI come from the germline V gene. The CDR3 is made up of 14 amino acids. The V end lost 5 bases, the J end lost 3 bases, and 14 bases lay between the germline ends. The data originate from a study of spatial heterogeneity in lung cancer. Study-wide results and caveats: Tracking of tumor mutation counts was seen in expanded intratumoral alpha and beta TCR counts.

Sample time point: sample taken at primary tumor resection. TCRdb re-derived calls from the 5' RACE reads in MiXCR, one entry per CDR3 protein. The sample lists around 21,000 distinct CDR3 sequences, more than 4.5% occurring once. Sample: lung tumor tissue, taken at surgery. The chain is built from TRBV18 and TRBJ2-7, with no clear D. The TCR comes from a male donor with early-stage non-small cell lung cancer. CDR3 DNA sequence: TGTGCCAGCTCATCCGGGTGGACCGACTACGAGCAGTACTTC. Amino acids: CASSSGWTDYEQYF.